These T cell receptor beta chains were read from a single sample in a study of T cell responses to AZD1222 COVID-19 vaccine. Profiling relied on immunoSEQ multiplex PCR, and the TCRdb table lists in-frame clones only, not all of them. The data show over 130,000 clones, 80% to 95% seen once. Specimen: peripheral blood, collected on day 0 of AZD1222 vaccination. The receptors stem from an adult in good health. CDR3s include the opening cysteine and the closing phenylalanine or tryptophan. D genes are given only for firm matches. The size field is filled for only some rows; it gives once, few, many or a size class.

d_gene,j_gene,v_gene,abundance,CDR3nt,CDR3aa
-,TRBJ1-5,TRBV6-5,-,TGTGCCAGCAGTTACTCACGGAACAATCAGCCCCAGCATTTT,CASSYSRNNQPQHF
-,TRBJ1-1,TRBV15,-,TGTGCCACCAGCAGCTACAGGGCTGACACTGAAGCTTTCTTT,CATSSYRADTEAFF
-,TRBJ2-4,TRBV7-2,-,TGTGCCAGCAGCTTAGGTTGGACTAACCAAGCCAAAAACATTCAGTACTTC,CASSLGWTNQAKNIQYF
-,TRBJ1-1,TRBV11-1,-,TGTGCCAGCAGCCCGTTCGGGGACTTGAACACTGAAGCTTTCTTT,CASSPFGDLNTEAFF
TRBD1,TRBJ2-4,TRBV7-9,-,TGTGCCAGCAGCCCGACAGGGAAGGAAAACATTCAGTACTTC,CASSPTGKENIQYF
-,TRBJ2-7,TRBV7-2,-,TGTGCCAGCAGCTTGTTAGGGGCCAGCTCCTACGAGCAGTACTTC,CASSLLGASSYEQYF
TRBD2,TRBJ2-1,TRBV7-8,-,TGTGCCAGCAGCTTAGTGAGGTCTAGCGGGGGGCATGAGCAGTTCTTC,CASSLVRSSGGHEQFF
-,TRBJ2-3,TRBV29-1,-,TGCAGCGTTGGGGGGGTGACAGATACGCAGTATTTT,CSVGGVTDTQYF
-,TRBJ2-3,TRBV6-1,once,TGTGCCAGCAGTGAAGGGGGAGGGGGGGCCGATACGCAGTATTTT,CASSEGGGGADTQYF
-,TRBJ1-3,TRBV20-1,-,TGCAGTGCTAGTTACGCTCGGCAGCAAGACTCTGGAAACACCATATATTTT,CSASYARQQDSGNTIYF
TRBD1,TRBJ1-5,TRBV28,-,TGTGCCAGCAGGTGGACAGGGGGAAGCAATCAGCCCCAGCATTTT,CASRWTGGSNQPQHF
-,TRBJ1-2,TRBV5-1,-,TGCGCCAGCAGCTCTATGGCCTGGGACTATGGCTACACCTTC,CASSSMAWDYGYTF
-,TRBJ2-7,TRBV5-5,-,TGTGCCAGCAGCTTGAAGCCTGACAGCTCCTACGAGCAGTACTTC,CASSLKPDSSYEQYF
TRBD1,TRBJ1-2,TRBV6-2/TRBV6-3,few,TGTGCCAGCACCCCCCGGGACAGGGAATATTATGGCTACACCTTC,CASTPRDREYYGYTF
-,TRBJ2-7,TRBV10-3,-,TGTGCCATCAGTGGCTCCTACGAGCAGTACTTC,CAISGSYEQYF
TRBD1,TRBJ1-4,TRBV3-1/TRBV3-2,-,TGTGCCAGCAGCCAAGTTGGTGACAGGACAGGGGGTGAAAAACTGTTTTTT,CASSQVGDRTGGEKLFF
TRBD1,TRBJ1-2,TRBV20-1,-,TGCAGTGCTAGTCAGGGGACAGGGGACGGCTACACCTTC,CSASQGTGDGYTF
TRBD1,TRBJ2-5,TRBV28,-,TGTGCCCCAGGGGGAGAGACCCAGTACTTC,CAPGGETQYF
-,TRBJ1-2,TRBV12-3/TRBV12-4,-,TGTGCCAGCAGTTTAGGGGTAGGCTACACCTTC,CASSLGVGYTF
-,TRBJ1-1,TRBV21-1,-,TGTGCCAGCAGCAAAGCGCTTTCGACGGGATTTGACACTGAAGCTTTCTTT,CASSKALSTGFDTEAFF
-,TRBJ2-1,TRBV5-4,-,TGTGCCAGCAGCTACCCCTACACCAACAATGAGCAGTTCTTC,CASSYPYTNNEQFF
-,TRBJ1-3,TRBV6-5,few,TGTGCCAGCAGGAGGACAGCGACTGGAAACACCATATATTTT,CASRRTATGNTIYF
TRBD1,TRBJ2-5,TRBV24-1,-,TGTGCCACCAGTGACCTCGGGACAGGCCAAGAGACCCAGTACTTC,CATSDLGTGQETQYF
TRBD1,TRBJ1-5,TRBV7-2,-,TGTGCCAGCAGCCGGACAGGGGGCGTTCAGCCCCAGCATTTT,CASSRTGGVQPQHF
TRBD1,TRBJ2-1,TRBV2,-,TGTGCCAGCAAGGGACAGGGGGGGAATGAGCAGTTCTTC,CASKGQGGNEQFF
-,TRBJ1-1,TRBV28,-,TGTGCCAGCAGTCGCTCGGGTACTGAAGCTTTCTTT,CASSRSGTEAFF
TRBD1,TRBJ1-3,TRBV28,-,TGTGCCAGCAGTAATCCGGGACAGGGGGACGGAAACACCATATATTTT,CASSNPGQGDGNTIYF
-,TRBJ2-5,TRBV27,once,TGTGCCATCTTTAGTGGGGTACCTCCAGAGACCCAGTACTTC,CAIFSGVPPETQYF
TRBD1,TRBJ2-5,TRBV5-1,-,TGCGCCAGCAGCCACGTTCGGACAGGGGGATTAGAGACCCAGTACTTC,CASSHVRTGGLETQYF
-,TRBJ1-2,TRBV18,-,TGTGCCAGCTCACCACAGGGGCAGGATGGCTACACCTTC,CASSPQGQDGYTF
TRBD1,TRBJ2-2,TRBV6-4,-,TGTGCCAGCAAGGACAGGGGCACCGGGGAGCTGTTTTTT,CASKDRGTGELFF
TRBD2,TRBJ2-3,TRBV7-9,-,TGTGCCAGCAGCTTGGGACTAGCGACAGATACGCAGTATTTT,CASSLGLATDTQYF
-,TRBJ2-7,TRBV15,-,TGTGCCACCAGCAGAGATCCCATGTCTCTGCGAACCTTAACCTCTGCCTACGAGCAGTACTTC,CATSRDPMSLRTLTSAYEQYF
-,TRBJ2-3,TRBV5-1,-,TGCGCCAGCAGCCCGCAGGGAAAGCTGCAGTATTTT,CASSPQGKLQYF
-,TRBJ2-5,TRBV19,-,TGTGCCAGTAGTAGCGACATAGAGACCCAGTACTTC,CASSSDIETQYF
-,TRBJ1-1,TRBV5-8,-,TGTGCCAGCACCCTGGGGGCTGGGAACACTGAAGCTTTCTTT,CASTLGAGNTEAFF
-,TRBJ1-1,TRBV19,-,TGTGCCAGTAGTCTCCGTCGGGGGGCGATTGAAGCTTTCTTT,CASSLRRGAIEAFF
TRBD1,TRBJ1-1,TRBV6-5,-,TGTGCCAGCAGGAGGACAGGTGAAGCTTTCTTT,CASRRTGEAFF
-,TRBJ2-7,TRBV19,-,TGTGCCAGTATCCCGAGGGGACTTGATTTTTACGAGCAGTACTTC,CASIPRGLDFYEQYF
-,TRBJ1-4,TRBV28,-,TGTGCCAGCAGAAGGGGAGTAGACGAAAAACTGTTTTTT,CASRRGVDEKLFF
-,TRBJ1-2,TRBV5-6,few,TGTGCCAGCAGCTTAGGGACTGCTGGCTACACCTTC,CASSLGTAGYTF
TRBD2,TRBJ2-3,TRBV5-4,-,TGTGCCAGCACCTCGAGGGCTCTAGCGGGTCCAGATACGCAGTATTTT,CASTSRALAGPDTQYF
TRBD1,TRBJ1-2,TRBV28,-,TGTGCCAGCACCACCTGGGACAGGTACTCCCCCAAGGGTGGCTACACCTTC,CASTTWDRYSPKGGYTF
TRBD1,TRBJ1-3,TRBV12-3/TRBV12-4,-,TGTGCCAGCAGTACAGGGACAGCAAACACCATATATTTT,CASSTGTANTIYF
TRBD2,TRBJ2-2,TRBV7-2,-,TGTGCCAGCAGCTTAGCGATATCGGGAGGTACCGGGGAGCTGTTTTTT,CASSLAISGGTGELFF
-,TRBJ1-3,TRBV6-1,-,TGTGCCAGCAGTGAAGTTGGGGGGCCCTCGCCTGGAAACACCATATATTTT,CASSEVGGPSPGNTIYF
TRBD1,TRBJ2-7,TRBV28,once,TGTGCCGGAGGGACAGGGAATAGGTACGAGCAGTACTTC,CAGGTGNRYEQYF
TRBD2,TRBJ2-1,TRBV7-9,-,TGTGCCAGCAGCTTAGCCCTGGCTAGCGGGGGCGGTGAGCAGTTCTTC,CASSLALASGGGEQFF
-,TRBJ2-3,TRBV28,-,TGTGCCAGCAGCGTCGCAGGGGAGGGCACAGATACGCAGTATTTT,CASSVAGEGTDTQYF
-,TRBJ2-1,TRBV6-4,-,TGTGCCAGCAGTGACGAGGCTAGTTCCTACAATGAGCAGTTCTTC,CASSDEASSYNEQFF
-,TRBJ2-3,TRBV25-1,-,TGTGCCAGCAGTGAATACAGGGGATTCAGGACAGATACGCAGTATTTT,CASSEYRGFRTDTQYF
-,TRBJ2-2,TRBV27,-,TGTGCCAGCAGTCCGGACCGCGCCTCCGGGGAGCTGTTTTTT,CASSPDRASGELFF
TRBD2,TRBJ2-3,TRBV5-1,-,TGCGCCAGCAGCCCCAAAGCGGGGTACGACGGGGTTACGCAGTATTTT,CASSPKAGYDGVTQYF